The text below deals with one T cell receptor beta chain. Its antigen is currently unknown. These data belong to a study of cytomegalovirus exposure and HLA in healthy donors. The PCR contained 60 Vbeta and 13 Jbeta primers. Sequencing was performed with immunoSEQ multiplex PCR; in TCRdb, only in-frame clones are kept and a portion is missing. The data contain roughly 200,000 clones, 80% to 90% of them singletons. Regarding the study as a whole: Sequencing likely produced, as an artifact, a cluster of highly shared sequence variants. In a later analysis, TCR beta V- and J-gene trimming was associated with a missense DCLRE1C variant. Using a false discovery rate of 0.05, a later analysis showed that 16,951 TCR beta sequences were associated with HLA alleles. As was reported, the HLA-A and HLA-B alleles of most subjects were accurately predicted from TCR beta sequences.

The germline CDR1 and CDR2 sequences are SGHKS and YYEKEE (reference sequence). The CDR3 totals 15 residues. V lost 0 bases and J 2 bases, leaving 11 bases between the germline ends. The clonotype originates from a man aged 25-45 years in good health and CMV-seronegative. J is TRBJ1-2 and V is TRBV5-5; maybe TRBD1 (6 bases). The sample comprised PBMCs. Written as DNA, the CDR3 is TGTGCCAGCAGCTTGGCCAGGCAGGGGAACTATGGCTACACCTTC. As protein: CASSLARQGNYGYTF.